Listed below are T cell receptor beta chains from one sample, sequenced in a study of T cells in Graves' hyperthyroidism and ophthalmopathy. TCRdb called the multiplex PCR reads again in MiXCR, with one record for every CDR3 protein. Seen here are around 340,000 distinct CDR3 sequences, 16% observed once, and the top ten hold 33%. The sample taken for sequencing was blood. The receptors were gathered from a man aged 30 to 39 with Graves' hyperthyroidism. The CDR3 runs from the conserved cysteine through the conserved F or W. The D gene is left open where the match is weak. Rows give clone size only sometimes, using once, few, many, or a class for an expanded clone.

TRBV13	TRBJ2-7	many	TRBD2	TGTGCCAGTTCACCGGGACTAGCGGGTTACGAGCAGTACTTC	CASSPGLAGYEQYF
TRBV20-1	TRBJ1-6	few	NA	TGCAGTGCTAGAGATTTCGACAGCGGTAATTCACCCCTCCACTTT	CSARDFDSGNSPLHF
TRBV18	TRBJ2-3	many	TRBD2	TGTGCCAGCTCGACTAGCGGGAGCGGTTTAGATACGCAGTATTTT	CASSTSGSGLDTQYF
TRBV28	TRBJ2-2	many	NA	TGTGCCAGCAGCCGAAGGAACACCGGGGAGCTGTTTTTT	CASSRRNTGELFF
TRBV20-1	TRBJ1-2	many	NA	TGCAGTGCTTCCAGAGGGGATAACTATGGCTACACCTTC	CSASRGDNYGYTF
TRBV2	TRBJ2-4	many	NA	TGTGCCAGCACTTCAGGCCGCGGGGTCAAAAACATTCAGTACTTC	CASTSGRGVKNIQYF
TRBV7-9	TRBJ2-1	many	TRBD1	TGTGCCAGCAGCAGGGCAGGGGGCAATGAGCAGTTCTTC	CASSRAGGNEQFF
TRBV6-4	TRBJ1-5	NA	NA	TGTGCCAGCAGAACCTTAGTGCAGTTGGATCAGCCCCAGCATTTT	CASRTLVQLDQPQHF
TRBV20-1	TRBJ2-7	few	NA	TGCAGTGCTAGAGATGGACCCAACTACGCCGAGCAGTACTTC	CSARDGPNYAEQYF
TRBV2	TRBJ2-7	NA	NA	TGTGCCAGCCAAAGGGGGGACATTTACGAGCAGTACTTC	CASQRGDIYEQYF
TRBV3-1	TRBJ1-4	many	NA	TGTGCCAGTGGGGGGCAGGGCAATGAAAAACTGTTTTTT	CASGGQGNEKLFF
TRBV20-1	TRBJ2-1	NA	TRBD2	TGCAGTGCTACCGATAGCGGGATAAGGAATGAGCAGTTCTTC	CSATDSGIRNEQFF
TRBV12-3/TRBV12-4	TRBJ2-1	medium-sized	TRBD2	TGTGCCAGCAGTTTACTAGCGGGAGTGTACAATGAGCAGTTCTTC	CASSLLAGVYNEQFF
TRBV10-3	TRBJ2-1	many	TRBD2	TGTGCCATCAGTGGGGCCCCCCTAGCGGGAGTGCATGAGCAGTTCTTC	CAISGAPLAGVHEQFF
TRBV3-1	TRBJ1-1	NA	NA	TGTGCCAGCAGCCAAGCAAGGTTCACTGAAGCTTTCTTT	CASSQARFTEAFF
TRBV19	TRBJ1-1	NA	NA	TGTGCCAGTAGGACAGAATGGGGCAGGGGACTGAACACTGAAGCTTTCTTT	CASRTEWGRGLNTEAFF
TRBV7-2	TRBJ2-6	many	NA	TGTGCCAGCAGCCCTAGGTCTGGGGCCAACGTCCTGACTTTC	CASSPRSGANVLTF
TRBV28	TRBJ1-2	many	NA	TGTGCCAGCACCGTCAACGTAGGGGCTAAGGGCTACACCTTC	CASTVNVGAKGYTF
TRBV6-2/TRBV6-3	TRBJ2-5	many	NA	TGTGCCAGCACCCGGTCCCGGTTGGGTGGAAACCAAGAGACCCAGTACTTC	CASTRSRLGGNQETQYF
TRBV15	TRBJ1-1	many	NA	TGTGCCACCAGCAGAGATTGGGGGAACACTGAAGCTTTCTTT	CATSRDWGNTEAFF
TRBV20-1	TRBJ2-7	many	TRBD2	TGCAGTGCTCGACCGGCAGCGTTCGGGAGGGAGCAGTACTTC	CSARPAAFGREQYF
TRBV29-1	TRBJ1-2	few	NA	TGCAGCGTTGGGGGACTGGGGCAGGTGGATGGCTACACCTTC	CSVGGLGQVDGYTF
TRBV20-1	TRBJ1-1	many	NA	TGCAGTGCTCGGGGATATTTGAACACTGAAGCTTTCTTT	CSARGYLNTEAFF
TRBV6-2/TRBV6-3	TRBJ2-1	NA	NA	TGTGCCAGCAGTTACACCAGTCCTAGCGTTCATACATGGAATGAGCAGTTCTTC	CASSYTSPSVHTWNEQFF
TRBV20-1	TRBJ2-3	few	NA	TGCAGTGCTAGTCGGCAGGGGGGAGGGGATACGCAGTATTTT	CSASRQGGGDTQYF
TRBV18	TRBJ1-1	many	NA	TGTGCCAGCTCAACTAGGGGGAATGCTGAAGCTTTCTTT	CASSTRGNAEAFF
TRBV11-3	TRBJ2-1	many	TRBD2	TGTGCCAGCAGCCTCGGACTAGCGGGAGGTGAGCAGTTCTTC	CASSLGLAGGEQFF
TRBV20-1	TRBJ2-3	many	TRBD1	TGCAGTGCTAGCGGACAGGGGAGCACAGATACGCAGTATTTT	CSASGQGSTDTQYF
TRBV7-9	TRBJ2-5	few	NA	TGTGCCAGCAGTGAATTTAGGGCCGGGGAGACCCAGTACTTC	CASSEFRAGETQYF
TRBV5-1	TRBJ2-1	few	NA	TGCGCCAGCGGGATTTTAGGGGTGGCCGACAATGAGCAGTTCTTC	CASGILGVADNEQFF
TRBV28	TRBJ2-1	many	TRBD2	TGTGCCAGCAGCCCTAGCGGGAGGACCACCTACAATGAGCAGTTCTTC	CASSPSGRTTYNEQFF
TRBV5-1	TRBJ2-1	many	NA	TGCGCCAGCAGCTTGGGAGGTACCACTTACAATGAGCAGTTCTTC	CASSLGGTTYNEQFF
TRBV11-2	TRBJ2-7	NA	TRBD1	TGTGCCAGCAGCTTAGGGACAGGGAGTGATCGCGAGCGGTACTTC	CASSLGTGSDRERYF
TRBV18	TRBJ1-4	many	NA	TGTGCCAGCTCACCAATCGGGGATATTAATGAAAAACTGTTTTTT	CASSPIGDINEKLFF
TRBV12-3/TRBV12-4	TRBJ2-1	NA	TRBD2	TGTGCCAGCAGTTTCGGCGGGAGTTCGAATGAGCAGTTCTTC	CASSFGGSSNEQFF
TRBV10-2	TRBJ2-5	many	NA	TGCGCCTCGAGGAGGGGAGTCGGGGAGACCCAGTACTTC	CASRRGVGETQYF
TRBV20-1	TRBJ1-1	NA	NA	TGCAGTGCTAGTTTATATGGGGTTCTGGCTTTCTTT	CSASLYGVLAFF
TRBV5-6	TRBJ1-1	few	NA	TGTGCCAGCAGCTTATATTTGAGAGAAGCTTTCTTT	CASSLYLREAFF
TRBV12-3/TRBV12-4	TRBJ2-5	many	NA	TGTGCCAGCTACTTGGCTGGGTCGGGAGAGACCCAGTACTTC	CASYLAGSGETQYF
TRBV20-1	TRBJ1-1	many	TRBD1	TGCAGTGCTAGAGATCCGGGGACAGGGAACACTGAAGCTTTCTTT	CSARDPGTGNTEAFF
TRBV29-1	TRBJ2-3	many	NA	TGCAGCGTTGGATTAAGGGGAGATGGGTCAGATACGCAGTATTTT	CSVGLRGDGSDTQYF
TRBV12-3/TRBV12-4	TRBJ2-3	NA	TRBD1	TGTGCCAGCAACCCGGGACAGACCCTTACAGATACGCAGTATTTT	CASNPGQTLTDTQYF
TRBV27	TRBJ2-2	NA	NA	TGTGCCACCCAGAGAGGGAACACCGGGGAGCTGTTTTTT	CATQRGNTGELFF
TRBV27	TRBJ2-5	medium-sized	TRBD2	TGTGCCAGCAGCAGAAGTCCGAGGACGGCGGGGGAAGAGACCCAGTACTTC	CASSRSPRTAGEETQYF
TRBV24-1	TRBJ2-1	NA	NA	TGTGCCACCAGTGAGCCTTACCAGGGGTACAATGAGCAGTTCTTC	CATSEPYQGYNEQFF
TRBV11-2	TRBJ2-7	many	NA	TGTGCCAGCAGCTTAGCGGGGGCCTCGGACGAGCAGTACTTC	CASSLAGASDEQYF